Following are 18 T cell receptor beta chains from one sample sequenced in a study of shared T cell receptors in the human thymus. Measured with immunoSEQ multiplex PCR; TCRdb has only the in-frame clones, and not every one. The sample records roughly 560,000 clones, about 80% being singletons. These data were also filed under a second study, of human thymus T cells.

Sequencing used thymocytes. These receptors were collected from a boy in the first two years of life with a congenital heart defect.

The chain has TRBV9 and TRBJ2-7; maybe TRBD2 (5 bases). CDR1 and CDR2 (germline): SGDLS, YYNGEE. Trimming pared 0 bases from V and 7 bases from J, leaving 17 bases between. The CDR3 has 15 amino acids. CDR3: CASSVGHSSTGEQYF. CDR3 sequence (DNA): TGTGCCAGCAGCGTAGGGCACAGCTCTACGGGGGAGCAGTACTTC.

The chain carries TRBV19 and TRBJ2-3, with 13 bases that match TRBD2. CDR3 size: 16 residues. Germline assignment: CDR1 LNHDA and CDR2 SQIVND (reference sequence). The V gene end was trimmed by 6 bases and the J gene end by 5 bases; junction bases not matched to a gene: 8. The CDR3 loop reads CASSRRLAGGKDTQYF. The CDR3 DNA reads as TGTGCCAGTAGCCGGAGACTAGCGGGAGGAAAAGATACGCAGTATTTT.

The rearrangement links TRBV11-1 to TRBJ2-3, with TRBD2 matching over 8 bases. V shed 4 bases, J shed 5 bases, and the junction held 5 bases outside the gene matches. This CDR3 contains 14 residues. Germline-derived CDR1 and CDR2 are SGHAT and FQDESV (reference sequence). CDR3 sequence reads: CASSSGTSRDTQYF. The CDR3 bases are TGTGCCAGCAGCTCCGGGACTAGTAGAGATACGCAGTATTTT.

The chain has TRBV27 and TRBJ1-5, with D perhaps matching TRBD1 (6 bases). From germline, CDR1 is MNHEY and CDR2 SMNVEV (reference sequence). This CDR3 comprises 17 residues. Deletions cut 5 bases from V and 0 bases from J, with 17 bases between. The CDR3 nucleotides read TGTGCCAGCAGTCCCTCTCGGGGGGGCTCTAGCAATCAGCCCCAGCATTTT. Its translation: CASSPSRGGSSNQPQHF.

The chain is built from TRBV7-8 and TRBJ1-4; no clear D gene. The V gene lost 1 base and the J gene lost 1 base, with 7 bases spanning the gap. CDR3 size: 15 residues. Germline-derived CDR1 and CDR2 are SGHVS and FQNEAQ. CDR3 DNA sequence: TGTGCCAGCAGCTTAGAAATTCTAACTAATGAAAAACTGTTTTTT. It yields the protein CASSLEILTNEKLFF.

The chain carries TRBV4-1 and TRBJ2-1; the match to TRBD2 covers 12 bases. V shed 0 bases, J shed 8 bases, and the junction held 8 bases outside the gene matches. The CDR3 sequence is 17 residues long. The germline V gene encodes CDR1 MGHRA and CDR2 YSYEKL. CDR3: CASSQDSSGRASDEQFF. Written as DNA, the CDR3 is TGCGCCAGCAGCCAAGATTCTAGCGGGAGGGCAAGCGATGAGCAGTTCTTC.

J is TRBJ2-7 and V is TRBV5-6; 14 positions agree with TRBD2. V trimming: 5 bases; J trimming: 3 bases; junction bases outside the gene matches: 4. Germline CDR1 SGHDT, CDR2 YYEEEE. The CDR3 totals 15 residues. CDR3 sequence (DNA): TGTGCCAGCAGGCAGGGGACTAGCGGGAGCTACGAGCAGTACTTC. It translates to CASRQGTSGSYEQYF.

The gene calls are TRBV10-1 and TRBJ2-7; 13 bases map to TRBD2. Unmatched junction bases numbered 10, after V lost 6 bases and J lost 5 bases. CDR1 WNHNN and CDR2 SYGVQD come from the germline V gene (reference sequence). This CDR3 is built from 16 residues. The CDR3 DNA is TGCGCCAGCAGGAGGACTAGCGGGAGCCATCGAGACGAGCAGTACTTC. It encodes CASRRTSGSHRDEQYF.

The chain combines TRBV5-4 with TRBJ2-5, with 10 bases aligning to TRBD2. This CDR3 region has 15 residues. V trimming: 0 bases; J trimming: 3 bases; junction bases outside the gene matches: 2. Germline-derived CDR1 and CDR2 are SGHNT and YYREEE (reference sequence). The DNA of the CDR3 is TGTGCCAGCAGCTTGGGACTAGCGGGTGAAGAGACCCAGTACTTC. Protein sequence: CASSLGLAGEETQYF.

This clone has only one observation. V usage is TRBV19 and J usage is TRBJ1-1, with D perhaps TRBD1 (6 bases). CDR3 size: 13 residues. Germline CDR1 LNHDA, CDR2 SQIVND (reference sequence). V was shortened by 9 bases and J by 1 base, with 12 bases between the two germline ends. CDR3 coding DNA: TGTGCCAGCACAGGGAAATGGAACACTGAAGCTTTCTTT. Encoded protein: CASTGKWNTEAFF.

This clone appeared a single time. This chain uses TRBV4-2 with TRBJ1-3; D uncertain. CDR1 and CDR2 (germline): LGHNA, YNFKEQ. This CDR3 contains 18 residues. V lost 4 bases, J lost 1 base, and 20 bases lay in between. The CDR3 region has the DNA TGTGCCAGCAGCCCGAGCGGTTCGGCAAGACCTTCTGGAAACACCATATATTTT. Its protein is CASSPSGSARPSGNTIYF.

The V call is TRBV5-4, the J call TRBJ1-2; D remains ambiguous. V dropped 1 base and J dropped 0 bases, with 10 bases sitting between them. The CDR3 contains 15 residues. Per the germline V gene, CDR1 is SGHNT and CDR2 is YYREEE (reference sequence). CDR3 bases: TGTGCCAGCAGCTTGTTCCGCGGGGCTAACTATGGCTACACCTTC. It codes for CASSLFRGANYGYTF.

The chain carries TRBV18 and TRBJ2-7; perhaps TRBD2 as D (5 bases). This CDR3 is 16 amino acids long. The germline V gene encodes CDR1 KGHSH and CDR2 LQKENI. V gave up 1 base and J gave up 1 base, with 14 bases separating them. DNA of the CDR3: TGTGCCAGCTCACCACTGATCCTAGCTGGGTCCTACGAGCAGTACTTC. It translates to CASSPLILAGSYEQYF.

The chain couples TRBV29-1 to TRBJ2-7, with TRBD1 identical over 12 bases. The CDR3 contains 16 residues. The V gene's germline CDR1 is SQVTM and CDR2 ANQGSEA. J was trimmed by 1 base and V by 4 bases; bases with no gene match: 8. CDR3 bases: TGCAGCGTTGTGGGTCGGGGACAGGGGGCATCCTACGAGCAGTACTTC. This translates into CSVVGRGQGASYEQYF.

V usage is TRBV2 and J usage is TRBJ2-7; possible D gene TRBD1, 6 bases. The CDR3 is made up of 14 amino acids. V was cut by 2 bases and J by 3 bases, with 11 bases left in between. The germline V gene encodes CDR1 SNHLY and CDR2 FYNNEI. CDR3 coding DNA: TGTGCCAGCAGTGAACGGCAGGGGATCTACGAGCAGTACTTC. Protein product: CASSERQGIYEQYF.

Here the CDR3 reads CASSPESPRRVYEQYF. The CDR3 bases are TGTGCCAGCAGCCCCGAATCTCCCCGGAGGGTCTACGAGCAGTACTTC. The rearrangement uses TRBV14 and TRBJ2-7; weak D call: TRBD2 (6 bases). The CDR3 is made up of 16 amino acids. Germline V gene lookup returns CDR1 SGHDN and CDR2 FVKESK. Trimming removed 4 bases from V and 3 bases from J, with 19 bases in between.

The J gene is TRBJ2-7, the V gene TRBV10-2, with D possibly being TRBD1 (6 bases). Trimming stripped 6 bases from V and 5 bases from J, with 23 bases between. Germline CDR1 and CDR2: WSHSY and SAAADI. This CDR3 comprises 16 residues. Here the CDR3 DNA reads TGCGCCAGCAGCGTCCCCCCGGGACACCTTAAGCACGAGCAGTACTTC. This gives the protein CASSVPPGHLKHEQYF.

This chain uses TRBV25-1 with TRBJ2-2; TRBD2 matches 10 bases. V shed 3 bases, J shed 4 bases, and the junction held 5 bases outside the gene matches. The CDR3 covers 16 residues. Germline V CDR1 and CDR2: MGHDK, SYGVNS. The CDR3 loop is CASSDLAGAATGELFF. The CDR3 coding sequence is TGTGCCAGCAGTGACCTAGCGGGAGCGGCCACCGGGGAGCTGTTTTTT.